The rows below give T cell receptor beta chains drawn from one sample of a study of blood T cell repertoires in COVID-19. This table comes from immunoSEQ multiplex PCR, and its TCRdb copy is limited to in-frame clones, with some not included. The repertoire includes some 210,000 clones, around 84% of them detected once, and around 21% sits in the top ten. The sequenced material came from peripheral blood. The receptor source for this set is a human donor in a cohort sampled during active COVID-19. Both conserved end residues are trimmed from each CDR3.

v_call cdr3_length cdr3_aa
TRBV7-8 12 ASSLARGTGAQY
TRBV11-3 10 ASSLDGYEQY
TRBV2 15 ASSHATGGLGTGELF
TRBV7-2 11 ASGRGVYNEQF
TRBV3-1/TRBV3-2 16 ASSQVYYGVGANEKLF
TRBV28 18 ASSAPPQRPWGSGHYEQY
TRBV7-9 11 ASSHRQATEAF
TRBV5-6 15 ASSLDRTSGFYNEQF
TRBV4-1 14 ASSQFVSDNKNIQY
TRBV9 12 ASSEGVTGTEAF
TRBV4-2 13 ASSQDWTVGNTIY
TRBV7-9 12 ASSLAKVRDEAF
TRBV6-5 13 ASTSLAGVGSEQF
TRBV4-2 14 ASSQVPSEYYNEQF
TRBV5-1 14 ASSLEMTDSTDTQY
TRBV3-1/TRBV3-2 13 ASSQGTGTPRELF
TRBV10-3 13 ASYEGEHSTDTQY
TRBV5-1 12 ASSTQTSNYGYT
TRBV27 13 ASRSQVSGANVLT
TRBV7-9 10 AISVGSEKLF
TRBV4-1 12 ASSQDQGVNRAF
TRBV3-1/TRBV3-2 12 ASSHAGVGNTIY
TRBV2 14 ASSEVQGTGANVLT
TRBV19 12 ASSIQEINQPQH
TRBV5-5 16 ASSLAMAVDRGSNGYT
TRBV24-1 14 ATSDSTPGEQETQY
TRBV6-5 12 ASSSRTGNQPQH
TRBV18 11 ASSRASWETQY
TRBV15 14 ATSRDGGRIGYGYT
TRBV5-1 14 ASSSFRGLGTDTQY
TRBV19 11 ASATGINYGYT
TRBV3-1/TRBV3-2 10 ASSQTTGDAF